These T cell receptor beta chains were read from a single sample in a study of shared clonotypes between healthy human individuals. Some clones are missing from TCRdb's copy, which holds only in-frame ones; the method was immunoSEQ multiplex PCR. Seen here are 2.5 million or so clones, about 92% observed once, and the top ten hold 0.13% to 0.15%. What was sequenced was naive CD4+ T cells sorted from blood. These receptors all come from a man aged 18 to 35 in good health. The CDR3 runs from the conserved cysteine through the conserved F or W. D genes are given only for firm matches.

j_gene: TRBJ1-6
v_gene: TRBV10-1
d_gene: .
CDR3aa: CANTVNSPLHF

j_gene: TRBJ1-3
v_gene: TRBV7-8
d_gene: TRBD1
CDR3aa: CASSWTGGASGNTIYF

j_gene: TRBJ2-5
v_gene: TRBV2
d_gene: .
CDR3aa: CASSLLRDSYQETQYF

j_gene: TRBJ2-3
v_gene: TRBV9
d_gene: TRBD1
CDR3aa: CASSVGLTPGQTTDTQYF

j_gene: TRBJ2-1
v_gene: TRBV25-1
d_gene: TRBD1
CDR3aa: CASSGTYGTGSYNEQFF

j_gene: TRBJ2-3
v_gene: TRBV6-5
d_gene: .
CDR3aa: CASSGTTRADTQYF

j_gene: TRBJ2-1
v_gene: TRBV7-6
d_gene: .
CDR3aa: CASSFSTAYNEQFF

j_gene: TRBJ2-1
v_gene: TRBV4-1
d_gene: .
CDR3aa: CASSQNRLGEQFF

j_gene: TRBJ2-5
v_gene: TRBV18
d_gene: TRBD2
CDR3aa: CASSPPLAGGETQYF

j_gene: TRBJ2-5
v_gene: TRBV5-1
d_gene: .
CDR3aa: CASSRPTGIRETQYF

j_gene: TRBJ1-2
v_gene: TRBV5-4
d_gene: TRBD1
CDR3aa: CASSRTGTGGPGNYGYTF

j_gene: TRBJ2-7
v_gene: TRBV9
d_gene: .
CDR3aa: CASSPPGAQGGYEQYF

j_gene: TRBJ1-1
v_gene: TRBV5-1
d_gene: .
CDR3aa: CASSFIPTGTNTEAFF

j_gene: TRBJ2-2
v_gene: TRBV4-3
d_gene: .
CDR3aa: CASSQGTAELFF

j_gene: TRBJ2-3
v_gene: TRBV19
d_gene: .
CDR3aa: CASSTVSTDTQYF

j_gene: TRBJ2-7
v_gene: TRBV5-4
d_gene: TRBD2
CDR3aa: CASSPSQAGWGEQYF

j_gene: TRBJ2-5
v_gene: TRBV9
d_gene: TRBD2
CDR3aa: CASSKTGTSGGTPGTQYF

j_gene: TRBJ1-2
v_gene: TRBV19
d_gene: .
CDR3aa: CASSARDYGYTF

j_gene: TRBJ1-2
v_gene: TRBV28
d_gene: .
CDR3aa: CASSPLNYGYTF

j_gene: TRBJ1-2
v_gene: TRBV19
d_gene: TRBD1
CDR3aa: CASSSKGQGAYGYTF

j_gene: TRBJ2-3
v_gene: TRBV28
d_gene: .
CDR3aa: CASSLRDTQYF

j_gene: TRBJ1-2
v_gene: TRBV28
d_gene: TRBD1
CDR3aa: CASTQTGQYGYTF

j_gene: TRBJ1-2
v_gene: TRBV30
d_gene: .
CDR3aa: CASSGGGNYGYTF

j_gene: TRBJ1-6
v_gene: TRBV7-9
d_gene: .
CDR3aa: CASNQGYSPLHF

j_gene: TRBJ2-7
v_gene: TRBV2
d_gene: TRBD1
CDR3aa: CASSNRTGLSSYEQYF

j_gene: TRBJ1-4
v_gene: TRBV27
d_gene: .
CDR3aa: CASRTNRVLSSGEKLFF

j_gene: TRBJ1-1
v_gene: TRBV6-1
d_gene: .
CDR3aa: CASSEARQVEAFF

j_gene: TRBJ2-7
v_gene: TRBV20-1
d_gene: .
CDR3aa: CSALSSYEQYF

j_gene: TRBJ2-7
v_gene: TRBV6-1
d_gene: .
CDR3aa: CASSEASDSISYEQYF

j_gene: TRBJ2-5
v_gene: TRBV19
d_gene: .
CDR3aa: CASSTNREETQYF

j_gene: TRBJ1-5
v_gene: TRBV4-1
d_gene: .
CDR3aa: CASSPFENQPQHF

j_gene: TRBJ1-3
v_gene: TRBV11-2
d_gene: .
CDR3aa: CASSPLEVPREKLGNTIYF

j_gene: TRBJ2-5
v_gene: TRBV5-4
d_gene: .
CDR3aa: CASSLDPQGRQETQYF

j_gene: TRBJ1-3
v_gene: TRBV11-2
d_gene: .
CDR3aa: CASSLDGFRGNTIYF

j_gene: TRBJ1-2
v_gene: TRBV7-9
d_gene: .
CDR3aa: CASIKTPTEANYGYTF

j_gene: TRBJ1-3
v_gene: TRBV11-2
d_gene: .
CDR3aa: CASSTRDFSGNTIYF

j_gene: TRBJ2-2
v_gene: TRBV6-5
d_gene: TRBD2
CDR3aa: CASSWSSGRDTGELFF

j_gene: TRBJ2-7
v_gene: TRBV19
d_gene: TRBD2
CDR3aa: CASSRLGAGGHEQYF

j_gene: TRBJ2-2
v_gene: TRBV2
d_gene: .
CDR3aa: CASMRASNTGELFF

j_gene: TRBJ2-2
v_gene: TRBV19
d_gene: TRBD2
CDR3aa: CASSLTSGGAPGELFF

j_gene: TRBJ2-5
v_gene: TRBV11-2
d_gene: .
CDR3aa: CASSLDWAPETQYF

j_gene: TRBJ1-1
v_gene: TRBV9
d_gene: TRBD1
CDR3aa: CASSERTGANTEAFF

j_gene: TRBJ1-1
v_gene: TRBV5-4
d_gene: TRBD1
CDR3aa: CASSLQGATEAFF

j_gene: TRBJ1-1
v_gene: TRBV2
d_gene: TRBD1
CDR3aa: CASSEATGGITEAFF

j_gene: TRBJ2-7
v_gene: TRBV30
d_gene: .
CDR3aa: CAWSRIPSYEQYF

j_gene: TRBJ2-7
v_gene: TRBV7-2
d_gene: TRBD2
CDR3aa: CASSSPPGSGRSSYEQYF

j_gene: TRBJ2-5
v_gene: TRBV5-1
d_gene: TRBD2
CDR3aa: CASSSRTSGFGETQYF

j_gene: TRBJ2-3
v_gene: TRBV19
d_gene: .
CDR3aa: CASSMLDTQYF

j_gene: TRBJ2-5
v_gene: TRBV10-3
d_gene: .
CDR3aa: CAISPTSIETQYF

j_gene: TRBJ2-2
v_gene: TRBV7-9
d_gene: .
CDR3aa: CASTRNTGELFF

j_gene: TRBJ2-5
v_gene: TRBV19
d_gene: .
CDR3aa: CASSLWGRETQYF

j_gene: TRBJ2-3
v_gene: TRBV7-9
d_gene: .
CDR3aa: CASSLEGHTDTQYF

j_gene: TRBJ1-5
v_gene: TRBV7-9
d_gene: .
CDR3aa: CASSLDRIQPQHF

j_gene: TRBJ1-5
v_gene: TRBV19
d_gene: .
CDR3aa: CASSMMVSNQPQHF

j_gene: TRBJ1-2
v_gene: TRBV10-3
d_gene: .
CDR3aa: CAITGMGNGYTF

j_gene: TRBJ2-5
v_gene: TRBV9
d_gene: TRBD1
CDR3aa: CASSARTGGRETQYF

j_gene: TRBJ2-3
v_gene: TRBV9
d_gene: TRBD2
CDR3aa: CASSPRIAGPRTDTQYF